The sequence of this T cell receptor (beta chain) was determined in a study of OX40 agonist ivuxolimab in advanced cancers. In terms of the full investigation: Ivuxolimab was an agonistic, fully human IgG2 monoclonal antibody directed against OX40 (CD134), a costimulatory receptor. Intravenous ivuxolimab was administered to patients every 2 weeks at six dose levels: 0.01, 0.1, 0.3, 1.5, 3 and 10 mg/kg. Of the 50 or so patients in dose escalation, about 20 had hepatocellular carcinoma, some 15 had melanoma, 9 had renal cell carcinoma and 9 had head and neck cancer. A male proportion of roughly 80% and a mean age of approximately 58 years, ranging from about 20 to 85, were recorded for the dose-escalation cohort. Prior anti-PD-1, anti-PD-L1 or anti-CTLA-4 therapy was permitted, and checkpoint inhibitors had been received by more than 35% of dose-escalation patients. Partial responses occurred in three dose-escalation patients: two with cutaneous melanoma and one with hepatocellular carcinoma. Peripheral TCRbeta sequencing was intended to test whether TCR sequence diversity was altered and clonal T-cell expansion was caused by ivuxolimab. The paper covers the monotherapy dose-escalation part of the phase I ivuxolimab trial, which included N ≈ 54 patients.

For sequencing of the TCRbeta CDR3 region, genomic DNA was extracted from the sorted cells. The immunoSEQ Assay was used for sequencing of TCRbeta CDR3 regions. What TCRdb holds here is the immuneACCESS table cut down to in-frame rearrangements. Part of the clones is not present; checked against another copy, under half of the missing clones reflect an unresolved V gene, and the others are unexplained. Here the sample has some 50,000 clones; roughly 88% occur a single time. Over 0.5% of the sample is taken by the ten largest. As encoded in the germline V gene, CDR1 is MNHGY while CDR2 is SVAAGI. Trimming takes 4 bases from V and 3 bases from J, and the germline ends sit 13 bases apart. Including the terminal cysteine and phenylalanine, the CDR3 comprises 14 residues. The read is trimmed to its CDR3 DNA, 42 bases read in frame from base 1. Patients with a history of autoimmune disease or receiving systemic immunosuppression were excluded from the trial. In every dose cohort, peripheral blood was drawn for TCR sequencing at baseline, cycle 4 day 1, and cycle 7 day 1. The samples were drawn from a first-in-human, open-label, multicenter phase I dose-escalation trial of ivuxolimab. Adults with locally advanced or metastatic head and neck squamous cell, hepatocellular, melanoma or renal cell carcinoma were enrolled in the trial. Before TCR sequencing, CD4+ T cells and CD8+ T cells from peripheral blood were sorted into separate populations.

As to this clone: Its target antigen remains unknown. Per-base quality was not reported, and no clone a single base away is much larger than it.

Beyond this particular receptor, the publication reports: Which antigens the clonally expanded peripheral T cells were specific for was not determined. In partial responders in the 0.1-3.0 mg/kg groups, normalized peripheral clonal expansion was found to be among the lowest, especially among CD8+ T cells. At doses of 0.1 to 3.0 mg/kg, clonal expansion of both CD4+ and CD8+ T cells in blood was seen between baseline and week 6. Low levels of normalized T-cell clonal expansion were also shown by some nonresponding patients. After ivuxolimab, more expanded clones were found on average in CD8+ T cells than in CD4+ T cells.

The material was CD4+ or CD8+ T cells sorted from blood, obtained in a trial of the OX40 agonist ivuxolimab. The TCR was taken from an adult with an advanced solid tumor such as melanoma, head and neck, liver or kidney cancer. Recombination connected TRBV6-9 to TRBJ2-7, with no confidently assigned D gene. The CDR3 reads CASSFCSTDYEQYF. The DNA sequence is as follows: TGTGCCAGCAGTTTTTGTTCCACCGACTACGAGCAGTACTTC.